This T cell receptor (beta chain) derives from a study of blood T cell repertoires in COVID-19. Background on the study: From the United States, Italy and Spain came samples of acute and convalescent COVID-19. T cells, B-cell-depleted T cells, or PBMCs supplied cDNA or gDNA.

CDR1 and CDR2 (germline): SGHRS, YFSETQ. Trimming shortened V by 4 bases and J by 6 bases, and 17 bases separated the two germline ends. The CDR3 is 14 amino acids. In the original workflow: Researchers report that nucleated cell counts were estimated from reference gene primer amplification. Assay: immunoSEQ multiplex PCR; the TCRdb copy retains only in-frame clones and omits some. That table supplies the V and J calls and clone size; D and trimming were determined from the DNA. The sample comprises approximately 120,000 clones, more than 75% of which are singletons, and about 5% rests with the top ten.

The receptor comes from a human donor in a cohort sampled during active COVID-19. The chain employs TRBV5-1 and TRBJ2-7; D might be TRBD1 (7 bases). Sequencing used peripheral blood. The CDR3 protein is CASSPAGGNGEQYF. For the CDR3, the DNA is TGCGCCAGCAGCCCTGCAGGGGGGAATGGCGAGCAGTACTTC.